These T cell receptor beta chains were read from a single sample in a study of CD8 T cells in Susac syndrome. One entry per CDR3 protein, called by TCRdb with MiXCR from the immunoSEQ multiplex PCR reads. The profile shows some 180,000 distinct CDR3 sequences, approximately 93% of them singletons. The sample comprised CD4+ T cells from PBMCs. The receptors originated from a human donor in good health. CDR3s include the opening cysteine and the closing phenylalanine or tryptophan. A D gene is named only where the DNA matches it firmly. Expanded clones get a size class; other rows say once, few or many, or leave the size out.

clone_size j_call v_call d_call cdr3_aa cdr3_nt
few TRBJ1-4 TRBV5-1 . CASSLEGNEKLFF TGCGCCAGCAGCTTGGAAGGGAATGAAAAACTGTTTTTT
. TRBJ1-4 TRBV5-1 . CASSLGGTATNEKLFF TGCGCCAGCAGCTTGGGGGGGACCGCAACTAATGAAAAACTGTTTTTT
. TRBJ1-5 TRBV6-2/TRBV6-3 TRBD1 CARPRGLRCQPQHF TGTGCCAGGCCGAGGGGGCTAAGGTGTCAGCCCCAGCATTTT
. TRBJ2-5 TRBV5-6 . CASSRWVEETQYF TGTGCCAGCAGCCGGTGGGTAGAGGAGACCCAGTACTTC
. TRBJ2-1 TRBV10-3 TRBD1 CAIRQGASYNEQFF TGTGCCATCAGACAGGGGGCTAGCTACAATGAGCAGTTCTTC
. TRBJ1-5 TRBV2 . CASSEARAPGSFISNQPQHF TGTGCCAGCAGTGAAGCGCGGGCGCCAGGGTCGTTCATCAGCAATCAGCCCCAGCATTTT
. TRBJ2-5 TRBV14 . CASSQVGGKRETQYF TGTGCCAGCAGCCAAGTCGGGGGCAAGCGGGAGACCCAGTACTTC
. TRBJ1-5 TRBV7-2 . CASSRREGGQPQHF TGTGCCAGCAGCCGGCGGGAGGGCGGGCAGCCCCAGCATTTT
once TRBJ2-7 TRBV7-2 . CASRWKGHGEQYF TGTGCCAGCAGATGGAAGGGCCACGGCGAGCAGTACTTC
once TRBJ1-5 TRBV14 . CASSQVGQERRPQHF TGTGCCAGCAGCCAAGTTGGGCAGGAAAGGCGGCCCCAGCATTTT
. TRBJ1-2 TRBV2 . CASSEGGPYGYTF TGTGCCAGCAGTGAAGGGGGTCCGTATGGCTACACCTTC
once TRBJ2-7 TRBV11-2 TRBD1 CASSGRTGVYEQYF TGTGCCAGCAGCGGACGGACAGGGGTCTACGAGCAGTACTTC
. TRBJ2-3 TRBV19 TRBD2 CASSTSGASTDTQYF TGTGCCAGTAGTACTAGCGGGGCTAGCACAGATACGCAGTATTTT
. TRBJ2-5 TRBV28 TRBD2 CASSSPSSGVETQYF TGTGCCAGCAGTTCCCCTTCTAGCGGGGTCGAGACCCAGTACTTC
. TRBJ1-5 TRBV12-3/TRBV12-4 . CASSLKSQQPQHF TGTGCCAGCAGTTTGAAGTCCCAGCAGCCCCAGCATTTT
. TRBJ2-5 TRBV30 TRBD1 CAWEMTGGEHGTQYF TGTGCCTGGGAAATGACAGGGGGGGAACACGGGACCCAGTACTTC
. TRBJ2-2 TRBV6-2/TRBV6-3 TRBD2 CASSSGLAKTTGELFF TGTGCCAGCAGTTCGGGACTAGCGAAGACCACCGGGGAGCTGTTTTTT
. TRBJ1-5 TRBV7-9 . CASSLAHGAQPQHF TGTGCCAGCAGCTTAGCCCATGGGGCTCAGCCCCAGCATTTT
once TRBJ2-1 TRBV7-2 . CASSLDGAGATNEQFF TGTGCCAGCAGCTTAGACGGCGCGGGGGCGACCAATGAGCAGTTCTTC
. TRBJ1-1 TRBV18 TRBD1 CASSTQQGARGEAFF TGTGCCAGCTCTACTCAACAGGGGGCGCGAGGTGAAGCTTTCTTT
. TRBJ1-2 TRBV5-1 TRBD1 CASSSDRGIGYGYTF TGCGCCAGCAGCTCGGACAGGGGGATAGGCTATGGCTACACCTTC
. TRBJ1-3 TRBV6-5 . CASSYSASSGNTIYF TGTGCCAGCAGTTACAGCGCCAGCTCTGGAAACACCATATATTTT
. TRBJ2-2 TRBV9 . CASSVLTGPTGELFF TGTGCCAGCAGCGTGTTGACAGGACCCACCGGGGAGCTGTTTTTT
. TRBJ1-1 TRBV14 TRBD1 CASSRHRGGDTEAFF TGTGCCAGCAGCCGGCACAGGGGAGGGGACACTGAAGCTTTCTTT
once TRBJ2-5 TRBV5-1 . CASSSLRQTQYF TGCGCCAGCAGCTCCCTACGCCAGACCCAGTACTTC
. TRBJ1-5 TRBV7-2 . CASSLFRDQPQHF TGTGCCAGCAGCTTATTCAGGGATCAGCCCCAGCATTTT
. TRBJ2-2 TRBV6-5 TRBD1 CASSYGQGLNTGELFF TGTGCCAGCAGTTACGGACAGGGCCTGAACACCGGGGAGCTGTTTTTT
. TRBJ2-1 TRBV4-2 TRBD1 CASSQDPSGQGQFF TGTGCCAGCAGCCAAGATCCATCGGGACAGGGGCAGTTCTTC
. TRBJ2-2 TRBV4-1 . CASSQRQLTGELFF TGCGCCAGCAGCCAAAGACAACTCACCGGGGAGCTGTTTTTT
. TRBJ2-7 TRBV6-6 . CASSYGTFYEQYF TGTGCCAGCAGTTATGGGACTTTCTACGAGCAGTACTTC
. TRBJ1-5 TRBV20-1 . CSAHDSPNQPQHF TGCAGTGCCCATGACAGTCCCAATCAGCCCCAGCATTTT
. TRBJ2-5 TRBV30 TRBD2 CAWTVPTSGGLKTQYF TGTGCCTGGACAGTTCCGACTAGCGGGGGTTTAAAGACCCAGTACTTC
. TRBJ1-1 TRBV7-9 . CASTLDSPNTEAFF TGTGCCAGCACCCTTGACAGTCCGAACACTGAAGCTTTCTTT
once TRBJ2-2 TRBV6-2/TRBV6-3 TRBD1 CASGQGFETGELFF TGTGCCAGCGGACAGGGATTTGAAACCGGGGAGCTGTTTTTT
. TRBJ1-2 TRBV20-1 TRBD1 CSARDSGGAGYTF TGCAGTGCTAGAGACTCAGGGGGCGCAGGCTACACCTTC
. TRBJ1-1 TRBV29-1 . CSVAYREEAFF TGCAGCGTCGCGTACAGGGAAGAAGCTTTCTTT
. TRBJ2-3 TRBV9 . CASSVLAENTQYF TGTGCCAGCAGCGTACTTGCCGAGAATACGCAGTATTTT
. TRBJ1-1 TRBV18 . CASSPVMASEAFF TGTGCCAGCTCACCAGTTATGGCATCTGAAGCTTTCTTT
. TRBJ1-2 TRBV27 . CASSFQGGYGYTF TGTGCCAGCAGTTTTCAGGGAGGGTATGGCTACACCTTC
. TRBJ2-3 TRBV19 . CASSIGGTNTDTQYF TGTGCCAGTAGTATAGGCGGGACCAACACAGATACGCAGTATTTT
. TRBJ2-4 TRBV20-1 . CSARPPDREQQYF TGCAGTGCTAGACCACCGGACCGGGAGCAACAGTACTTC
. TRBJ1-1 TRBV30 . CAWRRGGAIAEAFF TGTGCCTGGCGAAGAGGGGGGGCGATCGCTGAAGCTTTCTTT
. TRBJ1-2 TRBV27 . CASSLTRGRGYTF TGTGCCAGCAGTTTAACCAGGGGACGGGGCTACACCTTC
. TRBJ2-3 TRBV6-1 . CASSETLTDTQYF TGTGCCAGCAGTGAAACGCTCACAGATACGCAGTATTTT
. TRBJ2-1 TRBV18 . CASSPRESYNEQFF TGTGCCAGCTCACCAAGAGAATCCTACAATGAGCAGTTCTTC
. TRBJ2-5 TRBV9 . CASSARGGNLGETQYF TGTGCCAGCAGCGCCCGTGGGGGTAACCTCGGAGAGACCCAGTACTTC
once TRBJ1-4 TRBV2 . CASKRSTNEKLFF TGTGCCAGCAAACGTTCAACTAATGAAAAACTGTTTTTT
. TRBJ2-2 TRBV7-3 . CASSRRGTGELFF TGTGCCAGCAGTCGCCGGGGCACCGGGGAGCTGTTTTTT
. TRBJ1-6 TRBV12-2 . CASRLALGGSPLHF TGTGCAAGTCGCTTAGCGCTTGGGGGTTCACCCCTCCACTTT
once TRBJ1-2 TRBV7-9 TRBD1 CASSLLPGQGAEGYTF TGTGCCAGCAGCTTACTCCCGGGACAGGGGGCGGAAGGCTACACCTTC
. TRBJ1-1 TRBV19 . CASSTGDMTEAFF TGTGCCAGTAGTACGGGGGACATGACTGAAGCTTTCTTT
. TRBJ2-7 TRBV7-9 TRBD1 CASSFLGQSYEQYF TGTGCCAGCAGCTTCCTGGGACAGAGTTACGAGCAGTACTTC
. TRBJ2-3 TRBV20-1 TRBD2 CSALPGLDADTQYF TGCAGTGCTCTCCCGGGACTAGATGCAGATACGCAGTATTTT
. TRBJ1-1 TRBV20-1 . CSARTAPNTEAFF TGCAGTGCTAGGACAGCACCCAACACTGAAGCTTTCTTT
. TRBJ2-6 TRBV15 TRBD2 CATSRRAGGLSGANVLTF TGTGCCACCAGCAGAAGGGCGGGGGGTTTATCTGGGGCCAACGTCCTGACTTTC
. TRBJ1-4 TRBV30 . CAWTLSTNEKLFF TGTGCCTGGACACTCTCAACTAATGAAAAACTGTTTTTT
. TRBJ1-3 TRBV19 . CASGTGNTIYF TGTGCCAGTGGGACTGGAAACACCATATATTTT